A single sample is the source of the 19 T cell receptor beta chains below, sequenced in a study of cytomegalovirus exposure and HLA in healthy donors. It was with 60 Vbeta and 13 Jbeta primers that the PCR ran. Profiling relied on immunoSEQ multiplex PCR, and the TCRdb table lists in-frame clones only, not all of them. The sample contains around 140,000 clones, approximately 60% of which appear only once. Material for sequencing was PBMCs. These receptors were collected from a woman between 35 and 50 years old in good health and CMV-seronegative.

The V and J genes are TRBV25-1 and TRBJ2-5; possibly TRBD2 for D (6 bases). The CDR3 covers 13 residues. CDR1 MGHDK and CDR2 SYGVNS come from the germline V gene. With 7 bases removed from V and 1 base from J, the gap between germline ends came to 10 bases. The chain's CDR3 is CASTGGVQETQYF. CDR3 nucleotides: TGTGCCAGCACGGGCGGGGTCCAAGAGACCCAGTACTTC.

The chain joins TRBV19 to TRBJ1-2, with D unclear. V was trimmed by 7 bases and J by 6 bases, leaving 15 bases between them. Germline V CDR1 and CDR2: LNHDA, SQIVND (reference sequence). CDR3 length equals 13 residues. CDR3 region: CASTIGGRNGYTF. CDR3 in DNA: TGTGCCAGTACCATAGGAGGGCGGAATGGCTACACCTTC.

The chain couples TRBV7-2 to TRBJ2-7, with TRBD1 matching over 8 bases. The CDR3 covers 15 residues. The J segment lost 2 bases and the V segment lost 2 bases, leaving 5 bases of the junction unmatched. Germline V gene lookup returns CDR1 SGHTA and CDR2 FQGNSA. For the CDR3, the DNA is TGTGCCAGCAGCTTAATGGGACAGGTCCCCTACGAGCAGTACTTC. This gives the protein CASSLMGQVPYEQYF.

The chain has TRBV5-1 and TRBJ1-2, with 11 bases lining up with TRBD1. Trimming cost V 4 bases and J 7 bases; bases outside gene matches: 9. The germline V gene has CDR1 SGHRS and CDR2 YFSETQ. The CDR3 totals 15 residues. CDR3 bases: TGCGCCAGCAGCCCCCTCGGACAGGGGGCGCTTGGCTACACCTTC. Amino acids: CASSPLGQGALGYTF.

In its sample, this clone was seen a few times. The rearrangement joins TRBV11-1 to TRBJ1-1; no clear D gene. Between the trimmed V and J ends, which lost 0 bases and 1 base, there was a span of 6 bases. Per the germline V gene, CDR1 is SGHAT and CDR2 is FQDESV (reference sequence). The CDR3 contains 14 residues. The CDR3 nucleotides are TGTGCCAGCAGCTTAGCGCGGGAGAACACTGAAGCTTTCTTT. Residues: CASSLARENTEAFF. Based on the CDR3 plus reference TRBV11-1 and TRBJ1-1, the full variable domain is EAEVAQSPRYKITEKSQAVAFWCDPISGHATLYWYRQILGQGPELLVQFQDESVVDDSQLPKDRFSAERLKGVDSTLKIQPAELGDSAMYLCASSLARENTEAFFGQGTRLTVV.

The V and J genes are TRBV30 and TRBJ1-2; 9 nucleotides line up with TRBD1. The germline V gene encodes CDR1 GTSNPN and CDR2 SVGIG (reference sequence). There are 15 residues in the CDR3. J gave up 4 bases and V 0 bases, and 6 bases lay outside the gene matches. The CDR3 loop is CAWSVLGTGPYGYTF. Here the CDR3 DNA reads TGTGCCTGGAGTGTACTAGGGACAGGGCCCTATGGCTACACCTTC.

V is TRBV7-6 and J is TRBJ1-2; 9 positions match TRBD1. Germline V gives CDR1 SGHVS, CDR2 FNYEAQ. Unmatched junction bases numbered 12, after V lost 4 bases and J lost 6 bases. CDR3 length: 16 amino acids. CDR3 nucleotide sequence: TGTGCCAGCAGCTCACTTGAGGGACAGGGAAGAGATGGCTACACCTTC. Its translation is CASSSLEGQGRDGYTF. The variable domain in full, with the rest retrieved from reference TRBV7-6 and TRBJ1-2, is GAGVSQSPRYKVTKRGQDVALRCDPISGHVSLYWYRQALGQGPEFLTYFNYEAQQDKSGLPNDRFSAERPEGSISTLTIQRTEQRDSAMYRCASSSLEGQGRDGYTFGSGTRLTVV.

The chain is built from TRBV6-5 and TRBJ1-2, with 8 bases aligning to TRBD1. CDR3 length: 14 amino acids. V lost 8 bases to trimming and J lost 7 bases; unmatched junction nucleotides: 12. The germline gives CDR1 MNHEY, CDR2 SVGAGI. CDR3 protein: CASLVSQGAGGYTF. Written as DNA, the CDR3 is TGTGCCAGCCTCGTGAGTCAGGGGGCCGGTGGCTACACCTTC.

The V call is TRBV18, the J call TRBJ2-7; D is unclear. CDR3 length equals 14 residues. Trimming left V 2 bases short and J 0 bases short, with 8 bases between. Germline assignment: CDR1 KGHSH and CDR2 LQKENI. CDR3 DNA sequence: TGTGCCAGCTCACCAGGAGTAGGCTCCTACGAGCAGTACTTC. Protein: CASSPGVGSYEQYF.

V usage is TRBV27 and J usage is TRBJ1-2, with D unclear. V lost 5 bases to trimming and J lost 5 bases, with 12 bases between them. The CDR3 contains 13 residues. The germline V gene has CDR1 MNHEY and CDR2 SMNVEV (reference sequence). The CDR3 DNA follows: TGTGCCAGCAGTCCCAAGGGAGGGTATGGCTACACCTTC. The encoded protein is CASSPKGGYGYTF.

This clone was seen once. The chain links TRBV7-2 to TRBJ1-1, with D perhaps matching TRBD1 (6 bases). Germline V gene sequence: CDR1 SGHTA, CDR2 FQGNSA. The CDR3 runs to 13 residues. V was clipped by 6 bases and J by 3 bases, with 11 bases between them. For the CDR3, the DNA is TGTGCCAGCAGTTTCAACAGGGACACTGAAGCTTTCTTT. Its translation: CASSFNRDTEAFF.

This chain uses TRBV4-3 with TRBJ2-7; possibly TRBD2 for D (5 bases). Germline loops: CDR1 LGHNA, CDR2 YSLEER. This CDR3 is 17 amino acids long. V was cut by 0 bases and J by 3 bases, with 18 bases left in between. The CDR3, as DNA: TGCGCCAGCAGCCAAGATCTTCGGTCGGGAAATCGCTACGAGCAGTACTTC. This codes for CASSQDLRSGNRYEQYF.

This clone was seen a handful of times. The J gene is TRBJ1-5, the V gene TRBV10-3, with 10 positions matching TRBD1. CDR3 length equals 12 residues. The ends lost 8 bases at V and 8 bases at J; junction bases unmatched: 3. Germline V lookup: CDR1 ENHRY, CDR2 SYGVKD. CDR3 protein: CAIGQGEKPQHF. CDR3 in DNA: TGTGCCATCGGACAGGGGGAAAAGCCCCAGCATTTT.

The chain recombines TRBV6-5 with TRBJ1-2; D is unclear. Germline loops: CDR1 MNHEY, CDR2 SVGAGI. The CDR3 is made up of 13 amino acids. V was pared by 0 bases and J by 6 bases, with 8 bases between. CDR3 nucleotide sequence: TGTGCCAGCAGTTACTCAATTGAGGATGGCTACACCTTC. Translation gives CASSYSIEDGYTF.

Points on this clone: Other DNA variants within this sample encode the same CDR3. The genes are TRBV5-1 and TRBJ2-3; D is unresolved. The CDR3 runs to 14 residues. Germline CDR1 is SGHRS and CDR2 is YFSETQ. Trimming left V 4 bases short and J 1 base short, with 10 bases between. CDR3 region: CASSLEPGTDTQYF. The CDR3 DNA reads as TGCGCCAGCAGCCTGGAGCCTGGCACAGATACGCAGTATTTT.

The table lists this clone with a count of one. The chain carries TRBV13 and TRBJ2-1, with 8 bases lining up with TRBD1. Trimming at V came to 7 bases and at J to 7 bases, leaving 9 bases not matched to a gene. This CDR3 has 14 residues. Germline CDR1 reads PRHDT; CDR2 reads FYEKMQ (reference sequence). This CDR3 is CASNMLGQVNEQFF. The CDR3 coding sequence is TGTGCCAGCAACATGCTGGGACAGGTGAATGAGCAGTTCTTC.

The table lists this clone with a few counts. The chain carries TRBV28 and TRBJ1-3, with 7 bases lining up with TRBD1. Unmatched junction bases numbered 10, after V lost 6 bases and J lost 2 bases. The V gene's germline CDR1 is MDHEN and CDR2 SYDVKM. This CDR3 has 16 amino acids. CDR3 in amino acids: CASRRRGGAPGNTIYF. The CDR3 DNA reads TGTGCCAGCAGGAGGAGAGGGGGCGCGCCTGGAAACACCATATATTTT.

The genes are TRBV25-1 and TRBJ2-2; 7 positions match TRBD1. The CDR3 has 14 residues. V trimming: 11 bases; J trimming: 3 bases; junction bases outside the gene matches: 9. CDR1 and CDR2 (germline): MGHDK, SYGVNS. The chain's CDR3 is CAGTGDCYTGELFF. As DNA, the CDR3 is TGTGCCGGTACAGGGGATTGTTACACCGGGGAGCTGTTTTTT.

The rearrangement uses TRBV6-1 and TRBJ1-1; 11 bases fit TRBD1. Germline CDR1 reads MNHNS; CDR2 reads SASEGT. CDR3 length: 14 amino acids. The V gene end was trimmed by 2 bases and the J gene end by 7 bases; junction bases not matched to a gene: 3. CDR3: CASSERDRGGEAFF. Written as DNA, the CDR3 is TGTGCCAGCAGTGAAAGGGACAGGGGGGGTGAAGCTTTCTTT.